This T cell receptor (beta chain) comes out of a study of OX40 agonist ivuxolimab in advanced cancers. For the study at large: About 44% of patients had received prior checkpoint inhibitor therapy. Overall study results and limits: Compared with others, partial responders at 0.1-3.0 mg/kg displayed clonal expansion among the lowest. The antigens recognized by the expanded peripheral T cells, that is their antigen specificity, were not determined.

The method was immunoSEQ multiplex PCR; TCRdb's version includes in-frame clones alone and lacks a portion of them. Of approximately 47,000 clones listed, 85% to 90% were seen once; the top ten hold approximately 10%. The CDR3 runs 16 residues. V lost 6 bases and J 7 bases, leaving 21 bases between the germline ends. Germline CDR1 and CDR2: MRHNA and SNTAGT. For this clone: Its antigen is currently unknown.

The TCR comes from an adult with an advanced solid tumor such as melanoma, head and neck, liver or kidney cancer. The chain uses TRBV6-4 and TRBJ1-4; D gene ambiguous. Specimen: CD4+ or CD8+ T cells sorted from blood, collected in a trial of the OX40 agonist ivuxolimab. CDR3 DNA: TGTGCCAGCAGCCCCACGGGCCAGGCCTCTTCTGAAAAACTGTTTTTT. Its protein product is CASSPTGQASSEKLFF.